This TCR beta chain was observed in a study of blood T cells in healthy people across ages. General observations from the study: The study lacked donor CMV status, which possibly confounded expanded clonotype changes. The study found TCR beta diversity correlated strongly with naive T cell percentage.

In regard to this clonotype: Its cognate antigen is unknown.

CDR1 is MNHEY, CDR2 SVGAGI, per germline. The CDR3 sequence is 15 residues long. V lost 2 bases, J lost 3 bases, and 6 bases stayed unmatched. Sample-barcoded 5' priming and a J-beta primer mix drove a second PCR of roughly 6 to 12 cycles. TCRdb analysed the 5' RACE reads with MiXCR anew, one entry per CDR3 protein. In the table there are approximately 1,700,000 distinct CDR3 sequences, around 40% of which are singletons. The TCR sequence derives from a human donor in good health. The chain recombines TRBV6-5 with TRBJ2-5; 7 positions match TRBD2. Sequencing was performed on blood. Here the CDR3 DNA reads TGTGCCAGCAGTTACAGCTGGGGGGGGGAAGAGACCCAGTACTTC. Encoded protein: CASSYSWGGEETQYF.